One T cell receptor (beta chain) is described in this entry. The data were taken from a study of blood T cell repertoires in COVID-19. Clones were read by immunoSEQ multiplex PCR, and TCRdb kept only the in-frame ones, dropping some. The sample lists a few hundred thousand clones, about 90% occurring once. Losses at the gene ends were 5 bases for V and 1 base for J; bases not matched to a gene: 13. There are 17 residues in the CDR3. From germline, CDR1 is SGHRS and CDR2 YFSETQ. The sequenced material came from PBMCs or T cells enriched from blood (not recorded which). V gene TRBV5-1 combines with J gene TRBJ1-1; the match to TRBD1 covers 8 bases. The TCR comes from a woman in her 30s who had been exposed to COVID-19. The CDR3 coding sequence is TGCGCCAGCAGGTGGACCGAGACAGGGGAAAGGAACACTGAAGCTTTCTTT. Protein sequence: CASRWTETGERNTEAFF.